This T cell receptor beta chain was recorded in a study of PD-1 blockade in classical Hodgkin lymphoma. Study-wide results and limits: Diversity in CD4+ TCRs, unlike that measured in CD8+ TCRs, had risen significantly by C4D1. Newly diagnosed patients were reported to start with lower TCR diversity than healthy donors.

Clones were sequenced by immunoSEQ multiplex PCR, and TCRdb holds only the in-frame ones, with some missing. The sample holds approximately 43,000 clones, 85% to 90% seen once. Germline trimming cut 4 bases from V and 2 bases from J; bases unmatched to any gene: 5. The germline V gene encodes CDR1 SGHNT and CDR2 YYREEE (reference sequence). CDR3 length: 14 residues. The patients all showed relapse after autologous stem cell transplantation, while their brentuximab vedotin exposure varied. Classification of best responses gave complete response, partial response or progressive disease. A word on this clone: Its antigen is unidentified. In the same sample, other DNA sequences code for this CDR3.

Sequenced here: peripheral blood mononuclear cells (PBMCs), sampled before the second cycle of nivolumab. V and J are TRBV5-4 and TRBJ2-5; 7 positions match TRBD1. This sequence was found in a human donor with classical Hodgkin lymphoma. CDR3 in DNA: TGTGCCAGCAGCGGTGGGACAGCTCAAGAGACCCAGTACTTC. Residues: CASSGGTAQETQYF. The full variable domain, with the rest looked up from reference TRBV5-4 and TRBJ2-5, is ETGVTQSPTHLIKTRGQQVTLRCSSQSGHNTVSWYQQALGQGPQFIFQYYREEENGRGNFPPRFSGLQFPNYSSELNVNALELDDSALYLCASSGGTAQETQYFGPGTRLLVL.